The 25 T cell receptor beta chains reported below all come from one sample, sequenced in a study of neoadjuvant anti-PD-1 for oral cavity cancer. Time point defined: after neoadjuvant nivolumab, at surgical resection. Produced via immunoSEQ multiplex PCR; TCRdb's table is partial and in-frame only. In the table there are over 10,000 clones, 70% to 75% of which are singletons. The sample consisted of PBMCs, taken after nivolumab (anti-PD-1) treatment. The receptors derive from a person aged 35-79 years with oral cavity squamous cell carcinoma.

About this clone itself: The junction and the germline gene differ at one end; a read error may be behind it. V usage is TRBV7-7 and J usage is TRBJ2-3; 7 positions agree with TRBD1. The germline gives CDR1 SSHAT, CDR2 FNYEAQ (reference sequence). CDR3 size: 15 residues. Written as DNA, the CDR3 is TGTGCTAGCAGCTTAGAGGGACAGCCCACAGATACGCAGTATTTT. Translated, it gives CASSLEGQPTDTQYF.

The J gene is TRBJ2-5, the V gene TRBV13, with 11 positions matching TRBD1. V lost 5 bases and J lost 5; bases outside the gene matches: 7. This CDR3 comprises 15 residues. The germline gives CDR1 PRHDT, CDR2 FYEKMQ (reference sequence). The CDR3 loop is CASSLRDRGWETQYF. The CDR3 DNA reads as TGTGCCAGCAGCCTTCGGGACAGGGGGTGGGAGACCCAGTACTTC.

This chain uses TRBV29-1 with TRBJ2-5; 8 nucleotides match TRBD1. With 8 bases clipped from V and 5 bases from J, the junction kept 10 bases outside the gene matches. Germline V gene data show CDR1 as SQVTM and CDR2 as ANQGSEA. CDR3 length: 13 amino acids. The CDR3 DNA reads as TGCAGCTTCCGGACAGGGCTTAGGGAGACCCAGTACTTC. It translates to CSFRTGLRETQYF. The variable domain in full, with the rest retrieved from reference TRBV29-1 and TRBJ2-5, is SAVISQKPSRDICQRGTSLTIQCQVDSQVTMMFWYRQQPGQSLTLIATANQGSEATYESGFVIDKFPISRPNLTFSTLTVSNMSPEDSSIYLCSFRTGLRETQYFGPGTRLLVL.

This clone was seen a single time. The DNA for the CDR3 is TGTGCCATCAGTTCGACGGACAGGGAAGAGACCCAGTACTTC. Translated, it gives CAISSTDREETQYF. The J gene is TRBJ2-5, the V gene TRBV10-3; 8 bases map to TRBD1. This CDR3 spans 14 amino acids. V dropped 5 bases and J dropped 3; count of bases not matched to a gene: 5. Germline loops: CDR1 ENHRY, CDR2 SYGVKD.

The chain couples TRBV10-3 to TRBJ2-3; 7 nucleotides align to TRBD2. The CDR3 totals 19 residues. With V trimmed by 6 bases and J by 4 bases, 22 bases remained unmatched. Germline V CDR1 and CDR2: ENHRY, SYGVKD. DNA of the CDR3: TGTGCCATCAGAGCAGACCTCTCCAGGGCCCATCGGGGGGCAGATACGCAGTATTTT. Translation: CAIRADLSRAHRGADTQYF.

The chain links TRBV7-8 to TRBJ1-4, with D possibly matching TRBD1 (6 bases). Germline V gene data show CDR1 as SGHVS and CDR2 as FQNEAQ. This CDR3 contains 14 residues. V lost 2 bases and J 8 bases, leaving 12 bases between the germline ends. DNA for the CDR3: TGTGCCAGCAGCTTAAACAGGGCCACGGAAAAACTGTTTTTT. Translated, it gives CASSLNRATEKLFF.

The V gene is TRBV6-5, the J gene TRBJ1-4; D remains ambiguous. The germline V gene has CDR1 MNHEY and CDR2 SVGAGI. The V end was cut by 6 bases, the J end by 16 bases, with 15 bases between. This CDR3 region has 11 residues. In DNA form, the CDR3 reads TGTGCCAGCAGCCATGGCACGGATCAGTTTTTT. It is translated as CASSHGTDQFF.

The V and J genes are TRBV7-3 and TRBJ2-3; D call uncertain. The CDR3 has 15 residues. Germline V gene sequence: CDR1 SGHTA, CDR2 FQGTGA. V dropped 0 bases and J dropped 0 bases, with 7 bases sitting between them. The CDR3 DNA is TGTGCCAGCAGCTTAACTCTTACTAGCACAGATACGCAGTATTTT. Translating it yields CASSLTLTSTDTQYF.

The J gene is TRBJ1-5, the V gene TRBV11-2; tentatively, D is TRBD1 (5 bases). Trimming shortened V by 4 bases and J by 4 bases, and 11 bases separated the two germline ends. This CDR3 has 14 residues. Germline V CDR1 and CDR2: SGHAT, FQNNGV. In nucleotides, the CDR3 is TGTGCCAGCAGCTCCGGGACGCCGAATCAGCCCCAGCATTTT. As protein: CASSSGTPNQPQHF.

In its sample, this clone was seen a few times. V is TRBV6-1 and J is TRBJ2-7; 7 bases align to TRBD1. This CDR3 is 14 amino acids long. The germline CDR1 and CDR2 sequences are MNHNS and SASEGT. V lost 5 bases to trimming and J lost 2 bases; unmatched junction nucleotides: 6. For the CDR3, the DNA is TGTGCCAGCAGTCGGACCACAGGGGCCTACGAGCAGTACTTC. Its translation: CASSRTTGAYEQYF.

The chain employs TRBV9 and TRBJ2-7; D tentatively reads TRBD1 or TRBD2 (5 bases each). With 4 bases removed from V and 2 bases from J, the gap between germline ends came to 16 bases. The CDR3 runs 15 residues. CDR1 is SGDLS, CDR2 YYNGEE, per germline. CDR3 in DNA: TGTGCCAGCAGCCCTAGCCCCCAGGGAACCTACGAGCAGTACTTC. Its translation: CASSPSPQGTYEQYF. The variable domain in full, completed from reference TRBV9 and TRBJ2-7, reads DSGVTQTPKHLITATGQRVTLRCSPRSGDLSVYWYQQSLDQGLQFLIQYYNGEERAKGNILERFSAQQFPDLHSELNLSSLELGDSALYFCASSPSPQGTYEQYFGPGTRLTVT.

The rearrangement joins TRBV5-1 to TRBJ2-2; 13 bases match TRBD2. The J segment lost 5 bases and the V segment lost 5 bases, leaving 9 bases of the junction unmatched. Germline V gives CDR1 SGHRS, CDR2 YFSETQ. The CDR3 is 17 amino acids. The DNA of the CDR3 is TGCGCCAGCAGAGTACCGGGACTAGCGGGGAGGACCGGGGAGCTGTTTTTT. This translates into CASRVPGLAGRTGELFF. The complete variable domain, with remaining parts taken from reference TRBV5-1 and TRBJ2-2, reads KAGVTQTPRYLIKTRGQQVTLSCSPISGHRSVSWYQQTPGQGLQFLFEYFSETQRNKGNFPGRFSGRQFSNSRSEMNVSTLELGDSALYLCASRVPGLAGRTGELFFGEGSRLTVL.

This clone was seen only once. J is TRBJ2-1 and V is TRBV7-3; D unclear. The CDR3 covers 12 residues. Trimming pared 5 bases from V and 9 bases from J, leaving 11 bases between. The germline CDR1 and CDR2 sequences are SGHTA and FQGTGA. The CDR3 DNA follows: TGTGCCAGCAGCCCAAGGGTGGGTGAGCAGTTCTTC. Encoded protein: CASSPRVGEQFF. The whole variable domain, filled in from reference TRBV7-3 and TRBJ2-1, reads GAGVSQTPSNKVTEKGKYVELRCDPISGHTALYWYRQSLGQGPEFLIYFQGTGAADDSGLPNDRFFAVRPEGSVSTLKIQRTERGDSAVYLCASSPRVGEQFFGPGTRLTVL.

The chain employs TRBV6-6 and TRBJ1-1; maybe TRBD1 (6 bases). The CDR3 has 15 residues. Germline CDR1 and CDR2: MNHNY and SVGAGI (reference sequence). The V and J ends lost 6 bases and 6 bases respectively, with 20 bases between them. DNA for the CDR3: TGTGCCAGCAGCCAGGTCCGGGGGGCGCATTCTGAAGCTTTCTTT. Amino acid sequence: CASSQVRGAHSEAFF.

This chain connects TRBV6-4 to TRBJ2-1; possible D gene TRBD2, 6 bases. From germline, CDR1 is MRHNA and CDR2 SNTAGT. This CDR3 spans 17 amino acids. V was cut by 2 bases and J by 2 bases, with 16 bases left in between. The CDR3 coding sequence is TGTGCCAGCAGTGACCGGGGTAGCGGAACAACCTACAATGAGCAGTTCTTC. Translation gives CASSDRGSGTTYNEQFF.

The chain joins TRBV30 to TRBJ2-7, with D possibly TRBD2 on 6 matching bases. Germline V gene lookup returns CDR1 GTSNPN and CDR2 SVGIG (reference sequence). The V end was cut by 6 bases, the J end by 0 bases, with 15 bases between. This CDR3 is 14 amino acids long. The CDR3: CACTGVRGSYEQYF. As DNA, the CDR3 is TGTGCCTGCACCGGGGTGCGGGGCTCCTACGAGCAGTACTTC.

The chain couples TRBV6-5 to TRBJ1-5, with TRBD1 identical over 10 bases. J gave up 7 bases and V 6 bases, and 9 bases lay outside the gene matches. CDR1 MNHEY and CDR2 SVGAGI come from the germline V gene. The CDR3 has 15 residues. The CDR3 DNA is TGTGCCAGCAGACCCGGGACAGGGGAGCCCCAGCCCCAGCATTTT. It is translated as CASRPGTGEPQPQHF.

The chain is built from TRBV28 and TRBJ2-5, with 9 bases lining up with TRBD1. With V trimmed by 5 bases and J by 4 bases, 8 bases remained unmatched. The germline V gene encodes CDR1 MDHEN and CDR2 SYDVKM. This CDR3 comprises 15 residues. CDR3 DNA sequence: TGTGCCAGCAGTCCAGGGACAGGGAAGGGAGAGACCCAGTACTTC. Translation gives CASSPGTGKGETQYF.

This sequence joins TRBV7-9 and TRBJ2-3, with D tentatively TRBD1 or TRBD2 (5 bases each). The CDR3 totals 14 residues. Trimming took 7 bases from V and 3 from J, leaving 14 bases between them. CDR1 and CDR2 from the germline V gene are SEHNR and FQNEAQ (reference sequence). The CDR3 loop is CASNLGERTDTQYF. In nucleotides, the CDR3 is TGTGCCAGCAACTTGGGGGAGAGGACAGATACGCAGTATTTT.

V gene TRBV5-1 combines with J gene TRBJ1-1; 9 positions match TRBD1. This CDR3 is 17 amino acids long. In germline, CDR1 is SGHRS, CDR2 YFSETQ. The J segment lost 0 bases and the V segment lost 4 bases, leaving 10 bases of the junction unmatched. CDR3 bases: TGCGCCAGCAGCGGCCAGGGGACAGGGAAAATGAACACTGAAGCTTTCTTT. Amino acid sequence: CASSGQGTGKMNTEAFF.

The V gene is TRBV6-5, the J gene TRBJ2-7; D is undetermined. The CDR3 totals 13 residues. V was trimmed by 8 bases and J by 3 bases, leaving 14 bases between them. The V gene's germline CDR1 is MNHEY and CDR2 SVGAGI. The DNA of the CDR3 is TGTGCCAGCGTCCCGGGCCCCGGCTACGAGCAGTACTTC. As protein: CASVPGPGYEQYF.

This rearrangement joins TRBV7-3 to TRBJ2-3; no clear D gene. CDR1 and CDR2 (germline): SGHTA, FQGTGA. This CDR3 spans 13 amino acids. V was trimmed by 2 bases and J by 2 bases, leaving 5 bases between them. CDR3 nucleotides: TGTGCCAGCAGCTTATACCCCACAGATACGCAGTATTTT. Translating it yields CASSLYPTDTQYF.

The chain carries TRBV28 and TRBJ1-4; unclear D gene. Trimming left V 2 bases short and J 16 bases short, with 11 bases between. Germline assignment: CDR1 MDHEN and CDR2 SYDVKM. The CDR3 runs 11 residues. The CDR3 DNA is TGTGCCAGCAGTTTAAGAGGTTTCGCGTTTTTT. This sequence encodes CASSLRGFAFF.

As DNA, the CDR3 is TGTGCCAGCAGTGTGTCTCTAGCGGGAGTTGGTTTTGAGCAGTTCTTC. This codes for CASSVSLAGVGFEQFF. This chain links TRBV6-1 with TRBJ2-1; 10 bases line up with TRBD2. Germline CDR1 reads MNHNS; CDR2 reads SASEGT. CDR3 length equals 16 residues. The V gene end was trimmed by 4 bases and the J gene end by 9 bases; junction bases not matched to a gene: 12.

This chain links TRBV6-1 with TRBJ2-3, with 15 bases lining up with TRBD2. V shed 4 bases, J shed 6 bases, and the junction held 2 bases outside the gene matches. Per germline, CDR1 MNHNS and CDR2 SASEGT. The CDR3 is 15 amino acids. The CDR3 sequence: CASSGTSGGVDTQYF. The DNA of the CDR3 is TGTGCCAGCAGTGGGACTAGCGGGGGGGTGGATACGCAGTATTTT.